A selection of T cell receptor beta chains follows, all from one sample in a study of CD8 T cells in ankylosing spondylitis. MiXCR was run by TCRdb on the 5' RACE reads, yielding one entry per CDR3 protein. The table includes over 95,000 distinct CDR3 sequences, roughly 8.3% detected once. The sequenced material came from blood, either unsorted or a sorted T cell fraction (not recorded which). The receptors shown here come from a male donor with ankylosing spondylitis or in good health (not recorded which). Both conserved end residues are part of each CDR3. The D gene is left open where the match is weak. Clone sizes are given selectively: once, few, many, or a class where the clone is expanded.

TRBD1,TRBV20-1,TRBJ2-2,many,TGCAGTGCGCAGGGACAGTACACCGGGGAGCTGTTTTTT,CSAQGQYTGELFF
.,TRBV4-3,TRBJ2-2,many,TGCGCCAGCGGCCAGCAAGGCACCGGGGAGCTGTTTTTT,CASGQQGTGELFF
TRBD1,TRBV7-8,TRBJ2-1,many,TGTGCCAGCAGCTCCCCACCGGGACAGCCTACTTTTGAGCAGTTCTTC,CASSSPPGQPTFEQFF
TRBD1,TRBV29-1,TRBJ2-3,many,TGCAGCGTTGAAGGTGGACAGGGAGGCACAGATACGCAGTATTTT,CSVEGGQGGTDTQYF
.,TRBV12-3/TRBV12-4,TRBJ2-7,many,TGTGCCAGCAGCCTAGTCGGGACTTTTTACGAGCAGTACTTC,CASSLVGTFYEQYF
.,TRBV7-2,TRBJ2-7,few,TGTGCCAGCAGCTTAGTCTCGAGCTACGACTCCTACGAGCAGTACTTC,CASSLVSSYDSYEQYF
TRBD2,TRBV12-3/TRBV12-4,TRBJ2-1,medium-sized,TGTGCCAGCAGTCGACTAGCGGGCCGCTACAATGAGCAGTTCTTC,CASSRLAGRYNEQFF
.,TRBV11-2,TRBJ2-1,few,TGTGCCAGCAGCCTTGGACCCGAGATTGGGCAGTTCTTC,CASSLGPEIGQFF
.,TRBV18,TRBJ1-2,few,TGTGCCAGCTCACCATTGGGATACGGTGGCTACACCTTC,CASSPLGYGGYTF
TRBD2,TRBV3-1,TRBJ2-1,many,TGTGCCAGCAGCCAAGCTGGGACTAGCAATGAGCAGTTCTTC,CASSQAGTSNEQFF
.,TRBV7-2,TRBJ2-4,many,TGTGCCAGCAGCTTATTCCCTCGACCTAGCGCCAAAAACATTCAGTACTTC,CASSLFPRPSAKNIQYF
TRBD2,TRBV4-2,TRBJ2-3,many,TGTGCCAGCAGCCAAGATCTTCGGCTAGCGGGGGGCACAGATACGCAGTATTTT,CASSQDLRLAGGTDTQYF
TRBD2,TRBV7-2,TRBJ2-2,many,TGTGCCAGCAGCCTCGGACTAGCTCCCGGGGAGCTGTTTTTT,CASSLGLAPGELFF
.,TRBV10-3,TRBJ1-2,many,TGTGCCATCAGTGAGTCTTACCACGGGGGTACCGACTATGGCTACACCTTC,CAISESYHGGTDYGYTF
TRBD1,TRBV19,TRBJ1-6,many,TGTGCCAGTAGCTCGTTTGACAGGGGGTACTCACCCCTCCACTTT,CASSSFDRGYSPLHF
.,TRBV10-2,TRBJ2-7,many,TGCGCCAGCAGTGTTGGTCTCTACGAGCAGTACTTC,CASSVGLYEQYF
.,TRBV7-9,TRBJ2-3,few,TGTGCGACGGCCGGGACGCATAGCACAGATACGCAGTATTTT,CATAGTHSTDTQYF
.,TRBV29-1,TRBJ2-2,many,TGCAGCGTCGACCGGGCGAACACCGGGGAGCTGTTTTTT,CSVDRANTGELFF
.,TRBV6-2/TRBV6-3,TRBJ1-2,many,TGTGCCAGCAGTTCCAGTGTGTACGGCTACACCTTC,CASSSSVYGYTF
.,TRBV11-2,TRBJ2-7,many,TGTGCCAGCAGCTTAGTCGACAGGCCGACCTACGAGCAGTACTTC,CASSLVDRPTYEQYF
TRBD1,TRBV20-1,TRBJ2-1,.,TGCAGTGCTAGAGTCCCCGGGACAGGGCTACGAAGCGGGGACGGGGGGCAGTTCTTC,CSARVPGTGLRSGDGGQFF
.,TRBV5-1,TRBJ2-4,many,TGCGCCAGCAGTCCTCGACATTTTACCCAAAACATTCAGTACTTC,CASSPRHFTQNIQYF
.,TRBV5-1,TRBJ2-7,many,TGCGCCAGCAGCTGGGATCGGCTACAATACGAGCAGTACTTC,CASSWDRLQYEQYF
TRBD2,TRBV11-1,TRBJ2-1,many,TGTGCCAGCAGTCCTATCGGTGCTAGCGGGAGCATCAGATCCTACAATGAGCAGTTCTTC,CASSPIGASGSIRSYNEQFF
.,TRBV28,TRBJ2-7,many,TGTGCCACCAACGGAGACAGGGAGGTCGACGAGCAGTACTTC,CATNGDREVDEQYF
.,TRBV28,TRBJ2-7,few,TGTGCCAGCAGTTTACCCTCCGGGACATCCTACGAGCAGTACTTC,CASSLPSGTSYEQYF